The 18 T cell receptor beta chains below all came from one sample that was sequenced in a study of shared clonotypes between healthy human individuals. Produced via immunoSEQ multiplex PCR; TCRdb's table is partial and in-frame only. The profile shows roughly 2.5 million clones, approximately 90% of them singletons. Sequencing was done on a sample of naive CD4+ T cells sorted from blood. Subset reported: CD45RA+ positively selected. The receptors were sampled from a man aged 18 to 29 in good health.

The rearrangement joins TRBV7-9 to TRBJ1-3; D is uncertain. The V gene's germline CDR1 is SEHNR and CDR2 FQNEAQ (reference sequence). Between the trimmed V and J ends, which lost 5 bases and 0 bases, there was a span of 8 bases. The CDR3 is 14 residues long. The DNA of the CDR3 is TGTGCCAGCAGCGCCCGGGACTCTGGAAACACCATATATTTT. Its protein is CASSARDSGNTIYF.

The V and J genes are TRBV5-4 and TRBJ1-3; no firm D call. Germline V lookup: CDR1 SGHNT, CDR2 YYREEE (reference sequence). V lost 0 bases and J 0 bases, leaving 7 bases between the germline ends. The CDR3 has 15 residues. CDR3 coding DNA: TGTGCCAGCAGCTTGGATGTTGCCTCTGGAAACACCATATATTTT. Translating gives CASSLDVASGNTIYF.

This clone was seen just once. This chain links TRBV30 with TRBJ2-3; 8 bases are shared with TRBD2. V lost 3 bases and J lost 1; bases outside the gene matches: 3. The CDR3 totals 14 residues. Germline CDR1 reads GTSNPN; CDR2 reads SVGIG (reference sequence). The chain's CDR3 is CAWREAGGTDTQYF. CDR3 in DNA: TGTGCCTGGAGAGAAGCGGGGGGCACAGATACGCAGTATTTT.

The rearrangement joins TRBV5-4 to TRBJ1-2, with D possibly TRBD1 on 5 matching bases. CDR3 length: 15 residues. V was trimmed by 4 bases and J by 0 bases, leaving 13 bases between them. Looked up from germline, CDR1 is SGHNT and CDR2 is YYREEE (reference sequence). CDR3 coding DNA: TGTGCCAGCAGCCTGGCGACAGTAGCTAACTATGGCTACACCTTC. Protein sequence: CASSLATVANYGYTF.

The chain carries TRBV5-4 and TRBJ2-6, with D perhaps TRBD2 (6 bases). CDR1 and CDR2 from the germline V gene are SGHNT and YYREEE (reference sequence). The CDR3 runs 19 residues. The V end was cut by 0 bases, the J end by 0 bases, with 16 bases between. CDR3 DNA: TGTGCCAGCAGCTTGGTTCGGCGGGGACCCTCCTCTGGGGCCAACGTCCTGACTTTC. Amino acids: CASSLVRRGPSSGANVLTF.

The gene calls are TRBV19 and TRBJ1-5; D not certain. Trimming pared 4 bases from V and 3 bases from J, leaving 7 bases between. The CDR3 runs to 13 residues. Germline CDR1 LNHDA, CDR2 SQIVND (reference sequence). DNA for the CDR3: TGTGCCAGTAGTACGATGACCAATCAGCCCCAGCATTTT. Translating it yields CASSTMTNQPQHF.

The chain joins TRBV6-5 to TRBJ1-4, with unresolved D. Trimming left V 0 bases short and J 1 base short, with 9 bases between. Germline V gives CDR1 MNHEY, CDR2 SVGAGI. The CDR3 has 16 amino acids. This CDR3 reads CASSYSSPRTNEKLFF. CDR3 DNA sequence: TGTGCCAGCAGTTACTCGAGCCCCAGAACTAATGAAAAACTGTTTTTT.

The chain links TRBV5-4 to TRBJ2-1; 10 bases line up with TRBD2. After removal of 1 base from V and 10 bases from J, the junction contained 5 bases not matched to a gene. This CDR3 spans 14 amino acids. CDR1 SGHNT and CDR2 YYREEE come from the germline V gene (reference sequence). The CDR3 region has the DNA TGTGCCAGCAGCTTGAAACTACTAGCGGGAGAGCAGTTCTTC. This gives the protein CASSLKLLAGEQFF.

The rearrangement uses TRBV7-2 and TRBJ2-5, with TRBD1 matching over 8 bases. Germline lookup yields CDR1 SGHTA and CDR2 FQGNSA. The CDR3 has 15 residues. V trimming: 8 bases; J trimming: 7 bases; junction bases outside the gene matches: 15. CDR3 residues: CASADHWTGLGTQYF. The DNA of the CDR3 is TGTGCCAGCGCCGACCATTGGACAGGGCTCGGGACCCAGTACTTC.

The chain is built from TRBV12-5 and TRBJ2-3; the D call may be TRBD1 or TRBD2 (6 bases each). Germline assignment: CDR1 LGHNT and CDR2 FRNRAP. Deletions cut 5 bases from V and 4 bases from J, with 10 bases between. This CDR3 is built from 13 residues. The CDR3 DNA sequence: TGTGCTAGTGGTGTAGGGGGGTCAGATACGCAGTATTTT. It codes for CASGVGGSDTQYF.

The chain joins TRBV10-2 to TRBJ2-3; TRBD1 or TRBD2 may be the D gene (6 bases each). Trimming took off 6 bases at V and 3 bases at J, with 13 bases between the two ends. The CDR3 runs 14 residues. Germline V gives CDR1 WSHSY, CDR2 SAAADI. CDR3 region: CASREGGATDTQYF. The CDR3 DNA reads as TGCGCCAGCAGAGAGGGGGGCGCAACAGATACGCAGTATTTT.

This clone has just one count. The J gene is TRBJ1-1, the V gene TRBV7-9; D unresolved. V shed 5 bases and J shed 7 bases, with 8 bases lying between them. Germline V lookup: CDR1 SEHNR, CDR2 FQNEAQ (reference sequence). CDR3 size: 11 residues. The CDR3, as DNA: TGTGCCAGCAGCCCCCAGGTTGAAGCTTTCTTT. Protein sequence: CASSPQVEAFF.

The V call is TRBV19, the J call TRBJ2-3; D not certain. Germline lookup yields CDR1 LNHDA and CDR2 SQIVND (reference sequence). The CDR3 spans 15 residues. V dropped 2 bases and J dropped 7 bases, with 16 bases sitting between them. CDR3 bases: TGTGCCAGTAGTATAAGCCTGGACCCCACCCATACGCAGTATTTT. Translation gives CASSISLDPTHTQYF.

On this clone itself: Other DNA sequences in the same sample also yield this CDR3. The genes are TRBV5-1 and TRBJ2-7, with D unclear. There are 13 residues in the CDR3. CDR1 and CDR2 (germline): SGHRS, YFSETQ. V gave up 2 bases and J gave up 0 bases, with 6 bases separating them. DNA for the CDR3: TGCGCCAGCAGCTTAAGGCCCTCCTACGAGCAGTACTTC. Translating gives CASSLRPSYEQYF. Supplemented by reference TRBV5-1 and TRBJ2-7, the full variable domain reads KAGVTQTPRYLIKTRGQQVTLSCSPISGHRSVSWYQQTPGQGLQFLFEYFSETQRNKGNFPGRFSGRQFSNSRSEMNVSTLELGDSALYLCASSLRPSYEQYFGPGTRLTVT.

J is TRBJ2-2 and V is TRBV30; D is unresolved. The V gene lost 3 bases and the J gene lost 6 bases, with 8 bases spanning the gap. The CDR3 runs 12 residues. The germline CDR1 and CDR2 sequences are GTSNPN and SVGIG (reference sequence). The CDR3 sequence: CAWSHAAGELFF. CDR3 nucleotides: TGTGCCTGGAGCCATGCGGCCGGGGAGCTGTTTTTT.

This clone occurred once. V gene TRBV11-3 combines with J gene TRBJ2-2, with D perhaps matching TRBD1 (6 bases). Germline assignment: CDR1 SGHNT and CDR2 YENEEA. The germline V and J ends were trimmed by 5 bases and 9 bases, with 10 bases remaining between them. This CDR3 is 12 amino acids long. For the CDR3, the DNA is TGTGCCAGCAGCAGGGGGATCCGGGAGCTGTTTTTT. This encodes CASSRGIRELFF. Full variable domain (rest looked up from reference TRBV11-3 and TRBJ2-2): EAGVVQSPRYKIIEKKQPVAFWCNPISGHNTLYWYLQNLGQGPELLIRYENEEAVDDSQLPKDRFSAERLKGVDSTLKIQPAELGDSAVYLCASSRGIRELFFGEGSRLTVL.

The sample holds one count of this clone. CDR3 amino acids: CASSFGQGSYEQYF. CDR3 nucleotides: TGTGCCAGTAGTTTCGGACAGGGGTCCTACGAGCAGTACTTC. The chain employs TRBV19 and TRBJ2-7; 9 bases map to TRBD1. The CDR3 consists of 14 residues. CDR1 is LNHDA and CDR2 is SQIVND in the germline V gene (reference sequence). V lost 5 bases to trimming and J lost 1 base; unmatched junction nucleotides: 3. Variable domain in full (rest from reference TRBV19 and TRBJ2-7): DGGITQSPKYLFRKEGQNVTLSCEQNLNHDAMYWYRQDPGQGLRLIYYSQIVNDFQKGDIAEGYSVSREKKESFPLTVTSAQKNPTAFYLCASSFGQGSYEQYFGPGTRLTVT.

The chain is built from TRBV7-9 and TRBJ2-3; D not resolved. The CDR3 totals 11 residues. V dropped 7 bases and J dropped 6 bases, with 8 bases sitting between them. Germline CDR1 is SEHNR and CDR2 is FQNEAQ (reference sequence). Here the CDR3 reads CASKWSDTQYF. Here the CDR3 DNA reads TGTGCCAGCAAGTGGAGTGATACGCAGTATTTT.